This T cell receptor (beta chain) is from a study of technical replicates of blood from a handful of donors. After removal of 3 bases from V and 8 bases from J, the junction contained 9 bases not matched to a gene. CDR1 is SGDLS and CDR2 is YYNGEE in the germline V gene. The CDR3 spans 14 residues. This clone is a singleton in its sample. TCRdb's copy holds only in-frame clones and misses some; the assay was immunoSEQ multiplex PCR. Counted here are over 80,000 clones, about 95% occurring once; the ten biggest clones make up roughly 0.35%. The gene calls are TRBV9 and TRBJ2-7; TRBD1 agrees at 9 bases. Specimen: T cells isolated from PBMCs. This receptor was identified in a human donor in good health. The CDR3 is CASSETGQGRKQYF. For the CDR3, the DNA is TGTGCCAGCAGCGAAACGGGACAGGGTAGGAAGCAGTACTTC.